These 26 T cell receptor beta chains were sequenced from one sample in a study of cytomegalovirus exposure and HLA in healthy donors. PCR was performed using 60 Vbeta and 13 Jbeta primers. Repertoires were generated with immunoSEQ multiplex PCR, while TCRdb's copy carries only in-frame clones and drops some. The sample yields under 200,000 clones, around 80% seen once. The sequenced sample consisted of PBMCs. Source of these receptors: a woman aged 45-65 years in good health and CMV-seropositive.

This clone came up a few times. In DNA, the CDR3 is TGTGCCAGCATCCTGGGGAGGAACACTGAAGCTTTCTTT. Amino acid sequence: CASILGRNTEAFF. This chain uses TRBV6-6 with TRBJ1-1, with unresolved D. Trimming removed 7 bases at V and 1 base at J, with 10 bases between. Germline CDR1 and CDR2: MNHNY and SVGAGI (reference sequence). CDR3 size: 13 residues.

This chain uses TRBV20-1 with TRBJ1-4; D call uncertain. Per germline, CDR1 DFQATT and CDR2 SNEGSKA (reference sequence). The V end was cut by 7 bases, the J end by 3 bases, with 6 bases between. CDR3 length: 11 residues. DNA for the CDR3: TGCAGTGGCGGGGCTAATGAAAAACTGTTTTTT. This translates into CSGGANEKLFF.

The chain couples TRBV9 to TRBJ1-2; TRBD1 is a possible D gene (6 bases). Trimming removed 4 bases at V and 10 bases at J, with 20 bases between. The CDR3 totals 14 residues. CDR1 is SGDLS, CDR2 YYNGEE, per germline. The CDR3: CASSRGETRGIYTF. The CDR3, as DNA: TGTGCCAGCAGCCGGGGGGAGACCAGGGGAATCTACACCTTC. Variable domain in full (rest from reference TRBV9 and TRBJ1-2): DSGVTQTPKHLITATGQRVTLRCSPRSGDLSVYWYQQSLDQGLQFLIQYYNGEERAKGNILERFSAQQFPDLHSELNLSSLELGDSALYFCASSRGETRGIYTFGSGTRLTVV.

The chain's CDR3 is CSVTRLLATGEQYF. The CDR3 DNA follows: TGCAGCGTGACTAGACTCCTAGCGACGGGGGAGCAGTACTTC. The rearrangement joins TRBV29-1 to TRBJ2-5; D may be TRBD2 (6 bases). The CDR3 has 14 amino acids. The ends were cut back, 6 bases at V and 11 bases at J, with 25 bases in the middle. Germline-derived CDR1 and CDR2 are SQVTM and ANQGSEA.

The CDR3 reads CAMGREENSPLHF. CDR3 coding DNA: TGTGCCATGGGCCGGGAGGAAAATTCACCCCTCCACTTT. The V call is TRBV10-3, the J call TRBJ1-6; no clear D. The ends were cut back, 9 bases at V and 7 bases at J, with 13 bases in the middle. CDR1 ENHRY and CDR2 SYGVKD come from the germline V gene. The CDR3 is 13 amino acids.

This chain links TRBV2 with TRBJ2-5, with D possibly TRBD2 on 6 matching bases. With 7 bases removed from V and 1 base from J, the gap between germline ends came to 10 bases. This CDR3 has 13 residues. Germline V CDR1 and CDR2: SNHLY, FYNNEI. DNA for the CDR3: TGTGCCAGCAATCGCGGGGTCCAAGAGACCCAGTACTTC. Translation: CASNRGVQETQYF. Looking up the rest from reference TRBV2 and TRBJ2-5 gives the full variable domain: EPEVTQTPSHQVTQMGQEVILRCVPISNHLYFYWYRQILGQKVEFLVSFYNNEISEKSEIFDDQFSVERPDGSNFTLKIRSTKLEDSAMYFCASNRGVQETQYFGPGTRLLVL.

This chain uses TRBV28 with TRBJ1-1, with a possible D match to TRBD1 (6 bases). Trimming removed 2 bases from V and 2 bases from J, with 12 bases in between. CDR3 size: 15 residues. In germline, CDR1 is MDHEN, CDR2 SYDVKM. CDR3 nucleotides: TGTGCCAGCAGTTTAGTCAGGGGTAGAAACACTGAAGCTTTCTTT. Its translation is CASSLVRGRNTEAFF.

The chain carries TRBV7-2 and TRBJ1-2; D gene ambiguous. The V gene's germline CDR1 is SGHTA and CDR2 FQGNSA. There are 13 residues in the CDR3. V was trimmed by 6 bases and J by 8 bases, leaving 16 bases between them. CDR3 DNA sequence: TGTGCCAGCAGTCGGGCTGGGCCGGGGGGCTACACCTTC. Its protein is CASSRAGPGGYTF. Supplemented by reference TRBV7-2 and TRBJ1-2, the full variable domain reads GAGVSQSPSNKVTEKGKDVELRCDPISGHTALYWYRQSLGQGLEFLIYFQGNSAPDKSGLPSDRFSAERTGGSVSTLTIQRTQQEDSAVYLCASSRAGPGGYTFGSGTRLTVV.

J is TRBJ2-5 and V is TRBV9; D gene unclear. Germline V gene data show CDR1 as SGDLS and CDR2 as YYNGEE. This CDR3 spans 14 amino acids. Between the trimmed V and J ends, which lost 0 bases and 5 bases, there was a span of 11 bases. The CDR3 DNA sequence: TGTGCCAGCAGCGTAGGGGCCCCCTGGGAGACCCAGTACTTC. Its translation is CASSVGAPWETQYF.

The table lists this clone with a few counts. The chain is built from TRBV2 and TRBJ2-1; TRBD1 matches 9 bases. In germline, CDR1 is SNHLY, CDR2 FYNNEI. V lost 11 bases and J lost 11; bases outside the gene matches: 13. The CDR3 is 13 amino acids. The CDR3, as DNA: TGTGCCGGCACGGGACAGGGCTTTAATCAGCAGTTCTTC. It codes for CAGTGQGFNQQFF.

The CDR3 loop reads CASSLNMQGVSYNEQFF. Written as DNA, the CDR3 is TGTGCCAGCTCCCTAAACATGCAGGGGGTGTCCTACAATGAGCAGTTCTTC. The rearrangement joins TRBV18 to TRBJ2-1, with 7 positions matching TRBD1. The CDR3 runs 17 residues. In germline, CDR1 is KGHSH, CDR2 LQKENI. Trimming cost V 6 bases and J 1 base; bases outside gene matches: 12.

This rearrangement joins TRBV7-9 to TRBJ1-1, with D possibly matching TRBD1 (5 bases). The germline CDR1 and CDR2 sequences are SEHNR and FQNEAQ (reference sequence). The CDR3 runs 15 residues. V dropped 3 bases and J dropped 4 bases, with 15 bases sitting between them. The CDR3 DNA reads TGTGCCAGCAGCTTTCAGGGATTACGGGTCACTGAAGCTTTCTTT. Protein: CASSFQGLRVTEAFF.

The J gene is TRBJ2-5, the V gene TRBV5-6, with D possibly TRBD2 on 6 matching bases. The end of the DNA is better explained by TRBJ2-7, so the J call may be wrong. This CDR3 comprises 14 residues. CDR1 is SGHDT, CDR2 YYEEEE, per germline. Here the CDR3 reads CASSLRVTSYEQYF. CDR3 bases: TGTGCCAGCAGCTTGAGGGTGACTAGCTACGAGCAGTACTTC.

The V call is TRBV28, the J call TRBJ2-5, with D perhaps matching TRBD1 (5 bases). The end of the DNA aligns better with TRBJ2-7, so the J call may be wrong. There are 11 residues in the CDR3. Germline V CDR1 and CDR2: MDHEN, SYDVKM. The CDR3 region is CATGLTYEQYF. The DNA of the CDR3 is TGTGCCACAGGGCTCACCTACGAGCAGTACTTC.

V usage is TRBV5-8 and J usage is TRBJ1-2; 8 nucleotides match TRBD1. Germline loops: CDR1 SGHTS, CDR2 YDEGEE. The CDR3 contains 15 residues. Unmatched junction bases numbered 7, after V lost 1 base and J lost 5 bases. The CDR3 DNA reads as TGTGCCAGCAGCTTGATGCCAGGGGGCTCTTATGGCTACACCTTC. It yields the protein CASSLMPGGSYGYTF.

V usage is TRBV19 and J usage is TRBJ2-1; D might be TRBD2 (5 bases). Trimming pared 3 bases from V and 4 bases from J, leaving 10 bases between. Germline V gene lookup returns CDR1 LNHDA and CDR2 SQIVND (reference sequence). The CDR3 loop spans 14 amino acids. CDR3 in DNA: TGTGCCAGTAGTATCCCCGGGGATTACAATGAGCAGTTCTTC. It yields the protein CASSIPGDYNEQFF.

The CDR3 sequence: CASSLGALTGELFF. CDR3 sequence (DNA): TGTGCCAGCAGCTTAGGGGCTTTAACCGGGGAGCTGTTTTTT. V is TRBV7-3 and J is TRBJ2-2; tentatively, D is TRBD1 (5 bases). Germline-derived CDR1 and CDR2 are SGHTA and FQGTGA. The length of the CDR3 is 14 residues. Trimming left V 2 bases short and J 5 bases short, with 9 bases between.

The CDR3 DNA sequence: TGTGCCAGCAGTGACGGCGGGGGGGCCACAGATACGCAGTATTTT. This encodes CASSDGGGATDTQYF. The chain carries TRBV6-4 and TRBJ2-3; TRBD2 matches at 9 bases. The CDR3 contains 15 residues. Germline-derived CDR1 and CDR2 are MRHNA and SNTAGT. V shed 2 bases, J shed 2 bases, and the junction held 2 bases outside the gene matches.

V usage is TRBV29-1 and J usage is TRBJ2-1; 9 bases agree with TRBD2. The ends lost 7 bases at V and 5 bases at J; junction bases unmatched: 6. There are 13 residues in the CDR3. Germline CDR1 and CDR2: SQVTM and ANQGSEA. DNA of the CDR3: TGCAGCGCCGCGGGGGGGGCCAACAATGAGCAGTTCTTC. Its protein is CSAAGGANNEQFF.

This chain joins TRBV5-1 and TRBJ2-1, with 7 bases lining up with TRBD2. Trimming removed 2 bases from V and 0 bases from J; junction bases left unmatched: 5. The CDR3 is 16 residues long. The germline gives CDR1 SGHRS, CDR2 YFSETQ. CDR3 coding DNA: TGCGCCAGCAGCTTTTCTAGCGGACTCTCCTACAATGAGCAGTTCTTC. Its translation is CASSFSSGLSYNEQFF.

The chain couples TRBV28 to TRBJ2-7; D not resolved. Germline-derived CDR1 and CDR2 are MDHEN and SYDVKM. This CDR3 is 13 amino acids long. Between the trimmed V and J ends, which lost 4 bases and 2 bases, there was a span of 9 bases. CDR3 residues: CASSSARTYEQYF. Here the CDR3 DNA reads TGTGCCAGCAGTTCTGCGAGGACCTACGAGCAGTACTTC.

The V and J genes are TRBV7-2 and TRBJ2-5, with D unclear. The V gene lost 7 bases and the J gene lost 0 bases, with 9 bases spanning the gap. The CDR3 is 13 amino acids. Germline V gene sequence: CDR1 SGHTA, CDR2 FQGNSA. As DNA, the CDR3 is TGTGCCAGCACCCCGTTATACCAAGAGACCCAGTACTTC. Its translation: CASTPLYQETQYF.

CDR3 loop: CASSLARGTEQFF. Here the CDR3 DNA reads TGTGCCAGCAGCTTAGCTAGGGGAACTGAGCAGTTCTTC. The chain links TRBV7-9 to TRBJ2-1, with a weak D call TRBD1 (5 bases). Germline CDR1 reads SEHNR; CDR2 reads FQNEAQ (reference sequence). V lost 0 bases and J 9 bases, leaving 9 bases between the germline ends. The CDR3 is 13 amino acids.

The rearrangement uses TRBV6-6 and TRBJ1-2, with 8 bases lining up with TRBD1. Germline loops: CDR1 MNHNY, CDR2 SVGAGI (reference sequence). Unmatched junction bases numbered 13, after V lost 8 bases and J lost 5 bases. The CDR3 loop spans 15 amino acids. The CDR3 loop reads CASFPRAGGRYGYTF. The CDR3 DNA is TGTGCCAGCTTCCCCAGGGCAGGGGGCCGGTATGGCTACACCTTC.

The rearrangement joins TRBV4-2 to TRBJ1-2, with 7 bases matching TRBD1. Trimming cost V 0 bases and J 5 bases; bases outside gene matches: 9. The length of the CDR3 is 16 residues. Germline V gene data show CDR1 as LGHNA and CDR2 as YNFKEQ. This CDR3 is CASSQEPLGQLYGYTF. DNA for the CDR3: TGTGCCAGCAGCCAAGAACCCTTGGGACAGTTATATGGCTACACCTTC.

The chain links TRBV28 to TRBJ2-3, with a weak D call TRBD1 (5 bases). The CDR3 is made up of 13 amino acids. Per germline, CDR1 MDHEN and CDR2 SYDVKM. Deletions cut 5 bases from V and 10 bases from J, with 16 bases between. The CDR3 spells CASSRGNFPAQYF. Here the CDR3 DNA reads TGTGCCAGCAGTAGGGGTAATTTCCCCGCGCAGTATTTT.